The sequence of this T cell receptor beta chain was determined in a study of identical twins. Study-wide points: Out-of-frame alpha sequences shared by twins showed excess low generation probability. Abundant beta clonotypes from cord blood had fewer insertions, unlike memory repertoires, which showed none. Weaker excess twin sharing was seen among beta out-of-frame sequences.

TCRdb analysed the 5' RACE reads with MiXCR anew, one entry per CDR3 protein. The repertoire consists of about 690,000 distinct CDR3 sequences, with 21% occurring once and the leading ten covering roughly 4%. CDR1 and CDR2 from the germline V gene are DFQATT and SNEGSKA (reference sequence). The CDR3 is 11 amino acids. V dropped 5 bases and J dropped 5 bases, with 8 bases sitting between them. This clonotype has at least ten counts. Its antigen is not known. The same data also went into a second study, on T cells expressing NK-cell markers.

The specimen sequenced was PBMCs. The clonotype originates from a woman in her late teens or twenties in good health. The V and J genes are TRBV20-1 and TRBJ2-3, with D tentatively TRBD2 (5 bases). The CDR3 loop is CSAPRGDTQYF. The CDR3 bases are TGCAGTGCTCCCCGGGGAGATACGCAGTATTTT.